These T cell receptor beta chains were read from a single sample in a study of blood T cells in healthy people across ages. TCRdb used MiXCR to reprocess the 5' RACE reads, holding one entry per CDR3 protein. This table has 790,000 or so distinct CDR3 sequences, 35% to 50% appearing once. The sequencing input was blood. The receptors were gathered from a man of 80 years or more in good health. Both conserved end residues are part of each CDR3. D genes are given only for firm matches. Size tells how often a clone was seen (once, few, many) or the class of an expanded clone, and some rows leave it out.

v_call	clone_size	d_call	j_call	cdr3_nt	cdr3_aa
TRBV29-1	many	NA	TRBJ2-1	TGCAGCGTTGAGGGCAGGGGGGACATCTACTACAATGAGCAGTTCTTC	CSVEGRGDIYYNEQFF
TRBV10-3	NA	NA	TRBJ2-5	TGTGCCATCAGTGAGGGCGCCAGGAATAACTACGGGCAGTACTTC	CAISEGARNNYGQYF
TRBV25-1	few	NA	TRBJ2-3	TGTGCCAGCCTCCCCGCAGGGGCGAATTTACCTAGCACAGATACGCAGTATTTT	CASLPAGANLPSTDTQYF
TRBV29-1	NA	TRBD2	TRBJ2-5	TGCAGCGTTGAAGGGGAGGCGGGAGTAAATGAGCAGTACTTC	CSVEGEAGVNEQYF
TRBV6-1	NA	TRBD1	TRBJ2-5	TGTGCCAGCAATGGACAGGGGATAGAGACCCAGTACTTC	CASNGQGIETQYF
TRBV7-3	NA	NA	TRBJ2-1	TGTGCCAGCAGCTTGCAAGGGGGTCCCTACAATGAGCAGTTCTTC	CASSLQGGPYNEQFF
TRBV18	once	NA	TRBJ1-2	TGTGCCAGCTCAACACTCTTTGATGGCTACACCTTC	CASSTLFDGYTF
TRBV25-1	NA	TRBD1	TRBJ2-5	TGTGCCAGCAGTGCGACAGGGGCGGAGACCCAGTACTTC	CASSATGAETQYF
TRBV12-3/TRBV12-4	few	TRBD2	TRBJ2-3	TGTGCCAGCGCCGGGACTAGCGGGGCAGATACGCAGTATTTT	CASAGTSGADTQYF
TRBV4-3	NA	TRBD1	TRBJ1-1	TGCGCCAGCAGCCGAGGACAGGGGGCCGGAACTGAAGCTTTCTTT	CASSRGQGAGTEAFF
TRBV29-1	NA	TRBD2	TRBJ2-4	TGCAGCGTTGAAGGTTTACGGACTAGCGGGAGTAATGAGCAGTACTTC	CSVEGLRTSGSNEQYF
TRBV29-1	NA	NA	TRBJ2-1	TGCAGCGTTGTATGGGGTGAGCAGTTCTTC	CSVVWGEQFF
TRBV5-1	NA	TRBD2	TRBJ2-1	TGCGCCAGCAGCTTGGGAGGTGGCGAGCGGGGTTACAATGAGCAGTTCTTC	CASSLGGGERGYNEQFF
TRBV4-3	many	NA	TRBJ2-3	TGCGCCAGCAGCCAAGTTACCGGGGCCCAAGGGACGCAGTATTTT	CASSQVTGAQGTQYF
TRBV5-1	few	NA	TRBJ2-1	TGCGCCACCGCGGCGGACTTATCCTACAATGAGCAGTTCTTC	CATAADLSYNEQFF
TRBV10-1	few	TRBD2	TRBJ2-4	TGCGCCAGCAGTGATGGTCTAGCGGGCTACCCCCGGTACTTC	CASSDGLAGYPRYF